This T cell receptor beta chain is drawn from a study of T cells in Graves' hyperthyroidism and ophthalmopathy. Study in general: Pretreatment peripheral blood was obtained at initial diagnosis.

There are many counts of this clonotype. V was cut by 2 bases and J by 0 bases, with 8 bases left in between. Germline loops: CDR1 MDHEN, CDR2 SYDVKM. This CDR3 spans 15 amino acids. Patients showing uncontrolled infection, other autoimmune disease, pregnancy or lactation were ineligible. RNA transcripts yielded amplified TCR beta CDR3 regions. RT-PCR in the first round (using the HTBI primer set) targeted the TCR CDR3. TCRdb analysed the multiplex PCR reads with MiXCR anew, one entry per CDR3 protein. The sample includes 300,000 to 500,000 distinct CDR3 sequences, over 13% of them seen just once. The TCR comes from a man aged 45-65 years with Graves' ophthalmopathy. The sequenced material came from blood. The chain combines TRBV28 with TRBJ1-5, with unresolved D. The CDR3, as DNA: TGTGCCAGCAGTTTAAGGTCGGATAGCAATCAGCCCCAGCATTTT. Translated: CASSLRSDSNQPQHF.